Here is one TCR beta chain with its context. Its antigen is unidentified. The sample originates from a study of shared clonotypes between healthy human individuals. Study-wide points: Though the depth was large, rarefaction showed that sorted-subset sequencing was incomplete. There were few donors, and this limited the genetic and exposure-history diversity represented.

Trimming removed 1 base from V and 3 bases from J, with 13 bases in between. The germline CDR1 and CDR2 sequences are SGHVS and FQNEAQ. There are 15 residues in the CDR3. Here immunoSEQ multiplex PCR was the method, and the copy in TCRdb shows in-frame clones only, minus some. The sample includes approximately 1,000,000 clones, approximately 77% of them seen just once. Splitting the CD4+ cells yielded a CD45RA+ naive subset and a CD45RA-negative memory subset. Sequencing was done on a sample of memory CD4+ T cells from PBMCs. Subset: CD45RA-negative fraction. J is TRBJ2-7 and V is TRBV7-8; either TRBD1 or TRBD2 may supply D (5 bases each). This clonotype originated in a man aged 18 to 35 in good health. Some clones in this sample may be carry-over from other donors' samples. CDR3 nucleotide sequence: TGTGCCAGCAGCTTAGGGGACCGGACCCTCTACGAGCAGTACTTC. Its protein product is CASSLGDRTLYEQYF.